The entry that follows covers one T cell receptor beta chain sequence. Compared with germline, one end of the junction differs, possibly owing to a read error. This entry belongs to a study of T-cell reconstitution after alpha-beta-depleted transplantation in children. It was with unique molecular identifiers that the TCRbeta library was prepared. From the PCR reads, TCRdb called clonotypes with MiXCR, one entry per CDR3 protein. The profile covers 210,000 or so distinct CDR3 sequences, with approximately 9.5% appearing a single time and around 6.2% taken by the ten largest. The TCR sequence derives from a human donor who donated a stem cell graft to a child with acute lymphoblastic leukemia. The sequencing used PBMCs from the stem cell graft donor, collected from the stem cell graft.

CDR3 amino acids: CSVEAQGSPHF. CDR3 DNA: TGCAGCGTTGAAGCCCAGGGGTCTCCCCACTTC. J is TRBJ2-1 and V is TRBV29-1, with D possibly being TRBD1 (6 bases). Looked up from germline, CDR1 is SQVTM and CDR2 is ANQGSEA. The CDR3 length is 11 residues.